The next 21 T cell receptor beta chains were all read from a single sample in a study of STAT5B mutations in CD4+ large granular lymphocyte leukemia. Libraries were prepared by immunoSEQ multiplex PCR; TCRdb keeps only in-frame clonotypes and omits some of them. The top ten hold less than 4.5% of the sample, which has 20,000 to 25,000 clones, 60% to 80% seen once. Sample: CD4+ T cells from blood buffy coats. The source of these receptors is a human donor in good health.

The chain couples TRBV13 to TRBJ2-3; D is unclear. Germline V CDR1 and CDR2: PRHDT, FYEKMQ (reference sequence). The CDR3 is 14 residues long. V lost 5 bases, J lost 5 bases, and 14 bases lay in between. CDR3 sequence reads: CASSPKTWGDTQYF. In nucleotides, the CDR3 is TGTGCCAGCAGCCCCAAAACATGGGGAGATACGCAGTATTTT.

This sequence joins TRBV6-6 and TRBJ1-5; tentatively, D is TRBD1 (5 bases). Germline-derived CDR1 and CDR2 are MNHNY and SVGAGI (reference sequence). The CDR3 length is 14 residues. Trimming shortened V by 7 bases and J by 4 bases, and 14 bases separated the two germline ends. CDR3 DNA sequence: TGTGCCAGCAATCAGATGGGGGAAAATCAGCCCCAGCATTTT. Protein sequence: CASNQMGENQPQHF.

CDR3: CASSLYGQGSSYEQYF. CDR3 coding DNA: TGTGCCAGCAGCTTATATGGTCAGGGGTCTTCCTACGAGCAGTACTTC. This rearrangement joins TRBV11-2 to TRBJ2-7; tentatively, D is TRBD1 (6 bases). The germline V gene has CDR1 SGHAT and CDR2 FQNNGV. V was pared by 2 bases and J by 1 base, with 15 bases between. CDR3 length equals 16 residues.

V and J are TRBV6-1 and TRBJ2-3; D uncertain. Trimming cost V 7 bases and J 1 base, with 9 bases left between them. This CDR3 comprises 13 residues. The germline CDR1 and CDR2 sequences are MNHNS and SASEGT. CDR3 sequence reads: CASTAVGTDTQYF. The CDR3 DNA reads as TGTGCCAGCACCGCAGTTGGCACAGATACGCAGTATTTT.

This sequence joins TRBV5-4 and TRBJ2-5; 7 nucleotides agree with TRBD2. The CDR3 has 14 amino acids. Germline V lookup: CDR1 SGHNT, CDR2 YYREEE (reference sequence). J was trimmed by 5 bases and V by 4 bases; bases with no gene match: 8. DNA for the CDR3: TGTGCCAGCAGCCCTGGCGGGAGTATGGAGACCCAGTACTTC. Residues: CASSPGGSMETQYF. The complete variable domain, with remaining parts taken from reference TRBV5-4 and TRBJ2-5, reads ETGVTQSPTHLIKTRGQQVTLRCSSQSGHNTVSWYQQALGQGPQFIFQYYREEENGRGNFPPRFSGLQFPNYSSELNVNALELDDSALYLCASSPGGSMETQYFGPGTRLLVL.

This chain connects TRBV30 to TRBJ2-2; 9 bases line up with TRBD2. The junction had 12 bases not matched to a gene; V was cut back by 7 bases and J by 3 bases. The germline V gene encodes CDR1 GTSNPN and CDR2 SVGIG (reference sequence). The CDR3 is 16 residues long. CDR3 DNA sequence: TGTGCCTTTAGAAACGAGCGGGAGGCCTACACCGGGGAGCTGTTTTTT. This gives the protein CAFRNEREAYTGELFF. The variable domain in full, with the rest retrieved from reference TRBV30 and TRBJ2-2, is SQTIHQWPATLVQPVGSPLSLECTVEGTSNPNLYWYRQAAGRGLQLLFYSVGIGQISSEVPQNLSASRPQDRQFILSSKKLLLSDSGFYLCAFRNEREAYTGELFFGEGSRLTVL.

The chain has TRBV27 and TRBJ2-7; weak D call: TRBD2 (6 bases). The CDR3 length is 13 residues. V lost 5 bases and J 2 bases, leaving 10 bases between the germline ends. Germline assignment: CDR1 MNHEY and CDR2 SMNVEV (reference sequence). The CDR3: CASSPAGPYEQYF. DNA for the CDR3: TGTGCCAGCAGTCCGGCGGGACCCTACGAGCAGTACTTC.

The gene calls are TRBV7-9 and TRBJ1-2; D is possibly TRBD1 (5 bases). Per the germline V gene, CDR1 is SEHNR and CDR2 is FQNEAQ (reference sequence). CDR3 length: 13 residues. Trimming shortened V by 4 bases and J by 2 bases, and 8 bases separated the two germline ends. In DNA, the CDR3 is TGTGCCAGCAGCTCAGGGCTAAACTATGGCTACACCTTC. Translating it yields CASSSGLNYGYTF.

In this sample, this clone turned up a few times. The chain combines TRBV7-2 with TRBJ2-1; D uncertain. The germline gives CDR1 SGHTA, CDR2 FQGNSA. The CDR3 runs to 12 residues. V gave up 2 bases and J gave up 4 bases, with 3 bases separating them. The CDR3 spells CASSLPYNEQFF. The CDR3 coding sequence is TGTGCCAGCAGCTTACCTTACAATGAGCAGTTCTTC.

The chain carries TRBV12-5 and TRBJ1-2; a possible D gene is TRBD1 (6 bases). CDR3 size: 18 residues. Deletions cut 1 base from V and 5 bases from J, with 23 bases between. Germline V CDR1 and CDR2: LGHNT, FRNRAP. Here the CDR3 reads CASGLEGGWGGALYGYTF. CDR3 in DNA: TGTGCTAGTGGTTTGGAAGGGGGTTGGGGGGGCGCCTTATATGGCTACACCTTC.

J is TRBJ1-2 and V is TRBV2; D is perhaps TRBD1 (5 bases). V was pared by 8 bases and J by 3 bases, with 10 bases between. Germline CDR1 and CDR2: SNHLY and FYNNEI. The CDR3 totals 12 residues. DNA of the CDR3: TGTGCCAGCCCGGGGACCTACTATGGCTACACCTTC. Translating gives CASPGTYYGYTF.

The genes are TRBV10-3 and TRBJ2-5; tentatively, D is TRBD2 (6 bases). The J call may be incorrect, as the DNA end agrees better with TRBJ2-7. The germline V gene has CDR1 ENHRY and CDR2 SYGVKD. CDR3 length: 12 residues. The CDR3 bases are TGTGCCATCAGCAGACTAGATACCGAGCAGTACTTC. Its translation is CAISRLDTEQYF.

The chain recombines TRBV10-1 with TRBJ2-3; no reliable D call. Trimming removed 4 bases from V and 1 base from J, with 9 bases in between. Germline values: CDR1 WNHNN, CDR2 SYGVQD (reference sequence). This CDR3 comprises 14 residues. The CDR3 region is CASSAGAGTDTQYF. In DNA form, the CDR3 reads TGCGCCAGCAGTGCTGGAGCAGGCACAGATACGCAGTATTTT.

This clone was seen a handful of times. The chain carries TRBV30 and TRBJ1-3; possible D gene TRBD1, 5 bases. V dropped 0 bases and J dropped 2 bases, with 11 bases sitting between them. Germline CDR1 is GTSNPN and CDR2 is SVGIG (reference sequence). This CDR3 has 15 residues. The CDR3 region is CAWSVKGRTGNTIYF. CDR3 DNA: TGTGCCTGGAGTGTGAAGGGACGCACTGGAAACACCATATATTTT.

The rearrangement uses TRBV9 and TRBJ2-1, with D uncertain. The CDR3 is 15 residues long. From germline, CDR1 is SGDLS and CDR2 YYNGEE. Trimming removed 3 bases from V and 3 bases from J, with 13 bases in between. The CDR3 nucleotides are TGTGCCAGCAGCGAAACCTCAGAAATCTACAATGAGCAGTTCTTC. Residues: CASSETSEIYNEQFF.

This clone was counted a few times. The rearrangement links TRBV6-1 to TRBJ1-1, with a weak D call TRBD1 (5 bases). This CDR3 comprises 12 residues. CDR1 and CDR2 (germline): MNHNS, SASEGT. For the CDR3, the DNA is TGTGCACCGGGGGGAGTTAGCACTGAAGCTTTCTTT. This encodes CAPGGVSTEAFF.

The chain has TRBV28 and TRBJ1-2; no reliable D call. The CDR3 has 14 amino acids. Trimming left V 3 bases short and J 1 base short, with 9 bases between. Germline assignment: CDR1 MDHEN and CDR2 SYDVKM. CDR3 DNA sequence: TGTGCCAGCAGTTTTAACAGCATTAACTATGGCTACACCTTC. Amino acids: CASSFNSINYGYTF.

The rearrangement uses TRBV7-9 and TRBJ2-3, with D tentatively TRBD1 (6 bases). Germline V gene lookup returns CDR1 SEHNR and CDR2 FQNEAQ (reference sequence). The CDR3 runs 12 residues. V was clipped by 3 bases and J by 10 bases, with 11 bases between them. CDR3 sequence (DNA): TGTGCCAGCAGCTTTGACAGGATAGCGCAGTATTTT. This gives the protein CASSFDRIAQYF. Filled out from reference TRBV7-9 and TRBJ2-3, the complete variable domain reads DTGVSQNPRHKITKRGQNVTFRCDPISEHNRLYWYRQTLGQGPEFLTYFQNEAQLEKSRLLSDRFSAERPKGSFSTLEIQRTEQGDSAMYLCASSFDRIAQYFGPGTRLTVL.

The rearrangement links TRBV6-1 to TRBJ2-7, with 7 bases aligning to TRBD1. V gave up 6 bases and J gave up 0 bases; unmatched junction bases: 5. Germline CDR1 MNHNS, CDR2 SASEGT. This CDR3 region has 14 residues. The CDR3 sequence is CASRKTGTSYEQYF. The CDR3 DNA reads as TGTGCCAGCAGGAAGACAGGGACCTCCTACGAGCAGTACTTC.

This clone appeared a single time. The V gene is TRBV28, the J gene TRBJ1-2; TRBD1 agrees at 8 bases. V shed 4 bases, J shed 1 base, and the junction held 11 bases outside the gene matches. The CDR3 sequence is 17 residues long. CDR1 and CDR2 from the germline V gene are MDHEN and SYDVKM. The CDR3 reads CASSSLPGTGDNYGYTF. The CDR3, as DNA: TGTGCCAGCAGTTCATTGCCCGGGACAGGAGATAACTATGGCTACACCTTC.

This clone was recorded a few times. The chain employs TRBV5-4 and TRBJ2-7, with 10 positions matching TRBD2. Germline values: CDR1 SGHNT, CDR2 YYREEE (reference sequence). The V and J ends lost 3 bases and 3 bases, in that order; junction bases with no gene match: 9. The CDR3 has 16 residues. The CDR3: CASSSSGTSAFYEQYF. The CDR3 region has the DNA TGTGCCAGCAGCTCCTCCGGGACTAGCGCTTTCTACGAGCAGTACTTC.